Following are 21 T cell receptor beta chains from one sample sequenced in a study of cytomegalovirus exposure and HLA in healthy donors. 13 Jbeta primers and 60 Vbeta primers were used for the PCR. Assay used: immunoSEQ multiplex PCR; TCRdb lists only in-frame clones, some missing. The sample includes 95,000 to 150,000 clones, around 69% of them seen just once. The sequenced sample was PBMCs. The source is a woman in her thirties or forties in good health and CMV-seropositive.

This clone came up a few times. The CDR3 nucleotides are TGTGCCAGCAGTACGGACAGGGGGGTTGGCAATCAGCCCCAGCATTTT. This sequence encodes CASSTDRGVGNQPQHF. The V and J genes are TRBV28 and TRBJ1-5; TRBD1 agrees at 10 bases. The CDR3 spans 16 residues. The V gene end was trimmed by 5 bases and the J gene end by 2 bases; junction bases not matched to a gene: 6. Germline V CDR1 and CDR2: MDHEN, SYDVKM. The whole variable domain, filled in from reference TRBV28 and TRBJ1-5, reads DVKVTQSSRYLVKRTGEKVFLECVQDMDHENMFWYRQDPGLGLRLIYFSYDVKMKEKGDIPEGYSVSREKKERFSLILESASTNQTSMYLCASSTDRGVGNQPQHFGDGTRLSIL.

The rearrangement joins TRBV7-9 to TRBJ2-3; 13 bases agree with TRBD2. Germline values: CDR1 SEHNR, CDR2 FQNEAQ (reference sequence). The CDR3 covers 16 residues. Trimming at V came to 5 bases and at J to 3 bases, leaving 5 bases not matched to a gene. The CDR3 here is CASSTRLAGGTDTQYF. The CDR3 DNA follows: TGTGCCAGCAGCACCAGACTAGCGGGAGGTACAGATACGCAGTATTTT.

The V call is TRBV2, the J call TRBJ2-5; 7 bases align to TRBD2. The CDR3 sequence is 13 residues long. Trimming cost V 4 bases and J 5 bases; bases outside gene matches: 4. CDR1 and CDR2 (germline): SNHLY, FYNNEI. The CDR3 DNA follows: TGTGCCAGCAGTGGGGGTAGCGGGGAGACCCAGTACTTC. Protein: CASSGGSGETQYF.

This chain connects TRBV30 to TRBJ2-5; 8 nucleotides line up with TRBD2. V was clipped by 1 base and J by 9 bases; unmatched bases: 13. Germline V gene sequence: CDR1 GTSNPN, CDR2 SVGIG (reference sequence). The CDR3 totals 15 residues. CDR3 in amino acids: CAWSGAGGLPGSQYF. CDR3 nucleotides: TGTGCCTGGAGTGGGGCGGGGGGCCTTCCGGGGTCCCAGTACTTC.

This chain uses TRBV19 with TRBJ2-7; 7 nucleotides match TRBD1. Trimming cost V 6 bases and J 5 bases; bases outside gene matches: 10. This CDR3 comprises 14 residues. Germline V gene data show CDR1 as LNHDA and CDR2 as SQIVND (reference sequence). In DNA form, the CDR3 reads TGTGCCAGTAGCGTCAGGGGGATTATCCACGAGCAGTACTTC. Its protein is CASSVRGIIHEQYF.

The chain joins TRBV30 to TRBJ1-5, with D possibly being TRBD1 (5 bases). Germline CDR1 and CDR2: GTSNPN and SVGIG (reference sequence). CDR3 length: 13 residues. Trimming removed 2 bases from V and 4 bases from J, with 9 bases in between. The CDR3 loop is CAWSPQGNQPQHF. The CDR3 DNA sequence: TGTGCCTGGAGTCCCCAGGGAAATCAGCCCCAGCATTTT.

This chain links TRBV5-1 with TRBJ2-2; possibly TRBD2 for D (5 bases). The CDR3 has 17 amino acids. V was trimmed by 3 bases and J by 2 bases, leaving 17 bases between them. CDR1 and CDR2 (germline): SGHRS, YFSETQ. DNA for the CDR3: TGCGCCAGCAGCTCGCGCGGGTCGTCGCCCAACACCGGGGAGCTGTTTTTT. It translates to CASSSRGSSPNTGELFF. The full variable domain, in which reference TRBV5-1 and TRBJ2-2 provide the parts outside the CDR3, is KAGVTQTPRYLIKTRGQQVTLSCSPISGHRSVSWYQQTPGQGLQFLFEYFSETQRNKGNFPGRFSGRQFSNSRSEMNVSTLELGDSALYLCASSSRGSSPNTGELFFGEGSRLTVL.

The CDR3 sequence is CSGGVAEGGEQYF. Here the CDR3 DNA reads TGCAGCGGGGGAGTAGCGGAGGGCGGCGAGCAGTACTTC. The V call is TRBV29-1, the J call TRBJ2-7; a possible D gene is TRBD2 (6 bases). The germline CDR1 and CDR2 sequences are SQVTM and ANQGSEA. V was pared by 7 bases and J by 6 bases, with 19 bases between. This CDR3 has 13 residues.

This clone occurred a few times. Since no conserved phenylalanine or tryptophan closes the CDR3, a read error is the likely cause. No DNA is shown, since the ends of the CDR3 on it are uncertain; the CDR3 is the one TCRdb lists. The V gene is TRBV29-1, the J gene TRBJ2-7; TRBD2, the table's D call, lacks a check against the DNA. The CDR3 region is 9 residues in length, termini included. CDR1 is SQVTM, CDR2 ANQGSEA, per germline. The CDR3 reads CSVVRSVAL.

The chain recombines TRBV4-1 with TRBJ2-2; tentative D call: TRBD2 (6 bases). CDR1 and CDR2 (germline): MGHRA, YSYEKL. The CDR3 spans 18 residues. The V gene lost 0 bases and the J gene lost 6 bases, with 20 bases spanning the gap. CDR3 loop: CASSQDFRGTLGSGELFF. CDR3 coding DNA: TGCGCCAGCAGCCAAGATTTCCGCGGGACCCTCGGTTCCGGGGAGCTGTTTTTT.

Turning to this clone: At one end, the junction sequence differs from germline, possibly due to a read error. V is TRBV5-1 and J is TRBJ1-1, with 8 bases aligning to TRBD1. Germline CDR1 is SGHRS and CDR2 is YFSETQ. This CDR3 is 18 amino acids long. CDR3: CVSSVGWTGSIMNTEAFF. In DNA form, the CDR3 reads TGCGTCAGCAGCGTCGGTTGGACAGGGAGTATAATGAACACTGAAGCTTTCTTT.

The J gene is TRBJ1-1, the V gene TRBV5-1; 8 nucleotides align to TRBD1. The CDR3 is made up of 16 amino acids. Trimming removed 3 bases from V and 2 bases from J; junction bases left unmatched: 9. In germline, CDR1 is SGHRS, CDR2 YFSETQ. DNA for the CDR3: TGCGCCAGCAGCTCCACTGGACAGGGACGAAACACTGAAGCTTTCTTT. It translates to CASSSTGQGRNTEAFF.

CDR3 nucleotide sequence: TGTGCCAGCGGTCCCGGGACTAGCGGGGGGGCCGAGACCCAGTACTTC. Its protein product is CASGPGTSGGAETQYF. V is TRBV2 and J is TRBJ2-5; TRBD2 aligns across 16 bases. CDR1 and CDR2 from the germline V gene are SNHLY and FYNNEI. Losses at the gene ends were 8 bases for V and 5 bases for J; bases not matched to a gene: 8. The CDR3 spans 16 residues.

This clone came up once. The gene calls are TRBV7-6 and TRBJ2-6; weak D call: TRBD2 (5 bases). Germline assignment: CDR1 SGHVS and CDR2 FNYEAQ. CDR3 length: 18 residues. Trimming pared 1 base from V and 0 bases from J, leaving 13 bases between. The CDR3 coding sequence is TGTGCCAGCAGCTTAGATCCCCTTACTAGCTCTGGGGCCAACGTCCTGACTTTC. This sequence encodes CASSLDPLTSSGANVLTF.

This clone was seen a few times. This chain links TRBV18 with TRBJ2-5; 9 nucleotides line up with TRBD1. CDR1 and CDR2 (germline): KGHSH, LQKENI. J was trimmed by 3 bases and V by 3 bases; bases with no gene match: 2. The CDR3 is made up of 14 amino acids. CDR3 nucleotide sequence: TGTGCCAGCTCACCTAGGACAGGGGAAGAGACCCAGTACTTC. Its translation: CASSPRTGEETQYF.

The chain uses TRBV5-4 and TRBJ2-7, with D perhaps TRBD1 (6 bases). Germline assignment: CDR1 SGHNT and CDR2 YYREEE (reference sequence). The CDR3 consists of 15 residues. V gave up 2 bases and J gave up 5 bases, with 17 bases separating them. The CDR3 DNA follows: TGTGCCAGCAGCTTCGACGTTGGGGGCCGGAACGAGCAGTACTTC. Protein sequence: CASSFDVGGRNEQYF.

This sequence joins TRBV2 and TRBJ1-4, with D uncertain. The CDR3 covers 11 residues. Trimming removed 5 bases at V and 8 bases at J, with 6 bases between. CDR1 is SNHLY and CDR2 is FYNNEI in the germline V gene. CDR3 bases: TGTGCCAGCAGTCCTCAGGAAAAACTGTTTTTT. Amino acids: CASSPQEKLFF.

The chain has TRBV5-1 and TRBJ2-1, with 9 bases lining up with TRBD2. Germline V gene lookup returns CDR1 SGHRS and CDR2 YFSETQ. The ends lost 4 bases at V and 4 bases at J; junction bases unmatched: 6. CDR3 length: 15 residues. In nucleotides, the CDR3 is TGCGCCAGCAGCAGATTAGCGGGGGCTTACAATGAGCAGTTCTTC. It yields the protein CASSRLAGAYNEQFF.

The V gene is TRBV7-9, the J gene TRBJ2-7, with a weak D call TRBD2 (6 bases). The CDR3 has 14 residues. CDR1 is SEHNR, CDR2 FQNEAQ, per germline (reference sequence). V was clipped by 1 base and J by 2 bases, with 9 bases between them. The CDR3 region has the DNA TGTGCCAGCAGCTTAGAGGGACTTACCTACGAGCAGTACTTC. This sequence encodes CASSLEGLTYEQYF.

CDR3 nucleotides: TGTGCCAGCAGCTCACAGGGGTTGGAGCCCCAGCATTTT. Translation gives CASSSQGLEPQHF. J is TRBJ1-5 and V is TRBV9; 7 bases fit TRBD1. The CDR3 sequence is 13 residues long. Germline V gene sequence: CDR1 SGDLS, CDR2 YYNGEE. J was trimmed by 8 bases and V by 4 bases; bases with no gene match: 6.

The V gene is TRBV29-1, the J gene TRBJ1-2; D remains ambiguous. V dropped 4 bases and J dropped 3 bases, with 12 bases sitting between them. Germline V lookup: CDR1 SQVTM, CDR2 ANQGSEA. The CDR3 is 13 residues long. The CDR3 coding sequence is TGCAGCGTTGCCGGGGTGAGGGACTATGGCTACACCTTC. It specifies CSVAGVRDYGYTF.